Shown below are 16 T cell receptor beta chains from a single sample sequenced in a study of breast tumors, draining lymph nodes, adjacent tissues. From the multiplex PCR reads, TCRdb called clonotypes with MiXCR, one entry per CDR3 protein. The sample shows over 130,000 distinct CDR3 sequences, less than 35% of them seen only once. Breast cancer patients provided tissue from their axillary draining lymph nodes. Sequenced material: axillary lymph node tissue. These receptors all stem from a female donor with breast cancer. Some clones in this sample may be carry-over from other donors' samples.

The table lists this clonotype with many counts. The chain combines TRBV7-6 with TRBJ2-5; D is ambiguous. From germline, CDR1 is SGHVS and CDR2 FNYEAQ. The V end lost 2 bases, the J end lost 9 bases, and 25 bases lay between the germline ends. This CDR3 is built from 17 residues. DNA of the CDR3: TGTGCCAGCAGCTTAATTTCCCGCAAAGACGGCTACGAGCCCCAGTACTTC. Encoded protein: CASSLISRKDGYEPQYF.

This clonotype was seen at least ten times. The chain carries TRBV3-1 and TRBJ1-4; D is ambiguous. The CDR3 length is 16 residues. With 4 bases removed from V and 3 bases from J, the gap between germline ends came to 15 bases. Germline assignment: CDR1 LGHDT and CDR2 YNNKEL (reference sequence). CDR3 bases: TGTGCCAGCAGCCTTGATCTAGCAGGTGCTAATGAAAAACTGTTTTTT. Translating it yields CASSLDLAGANEKLFF.

About this clonotype: Being one base from a much bigger clone, this may be a read error. The rearrangement uses TRBV5-4 and TRBJ2-1, with a possible D match to TRBD2 (6 bases). Trimming stripped 4 bases from V and 6 bases from J, with 20 bases between. Per the germline V gene, CDR1 is SGHNT and CDR2 is YYREEE (reference sequence). The CDR3 extends over 16 amino acids. In nucleotides, the CDR3 is TGTGCCAGCAGCGGGGAGGCTACCGGGGGACCCAATGAGCAGTTCTTC. This translates into CASSGEATGGPNEQFF. The whole variable domain, remainder taken from reference TRBV5-4 and TRBJ2-1, is ETGVTQSPTHLIKTRGQQVTLRCSSQSGHNTVSWYQQALGQGPQFIFQYYREEENGRGNFPPRFSGLQFPNYSSELNVNALELDDSALYLCASSGEATGGPNEQFFGPGTRLTVL.

This clonotype was recorded many times. The chain couples TRBV9 to TRBJ1-3; D is perhaps TRBD1 (6 bases). This CDR3 region has 15 residues. CDR1 is SGDLS and CDR2 is YYNGEE in the germline V gene. V was cut by 0 bases and J by 3 bases, with 10 bases left in between. CDR3: CASSVGGRGGNTIYF. Here the CDR3 DNA reads TGTGCCAGCAGCGTAGGAGGCAGGGGTGGAAACACCATATATTTT. The full variable domain, with the rest looked up from reference TRBV9 and TRBJ1-3, is DSGVTQTPKHLITATGQRVTLRCSPRSGDLSVYWYQQSLDQGLQFLIQYYNGEERAKGNILERFSAQQFPDLHSELNLSSLELGDSALYFCASSVGGRGGNTIYFGEGSWLTVV.

In its sample, this clonotype was seen many times. The chain recombines TRBV7-2 with TRBJ2-5, with D possibly matching TRBD1 (5 bases). Trimming took off 2 bases at V and 4 bases at J, with 14 bases between the two ends. The CDR3 consists of 15 residues. Germline lookup yields CDR1 SGHTA and CDR2 FQGNSA. The CDR3 is CASSLSRQGTETQYF. CDR3 nucleotide sequence: TGTGCCAGCAGCTTATCTAGGCAGGGCACAGAGACCCAGTACTTC.

At least ten counts were recorded for this clonotype. This sequence joins TRBV20-1 and TRBJ2-1; 7 nucleotides agree with TRBD2. The CDR3 covers 15 residues. Looked up from germline, CDR1 is DFQATT and CDR2 is SNEGSKA (reference sequence). V trimming: 6 bases; J trimming: 2 bases; junction bases outside the gene matches: 10. DNA for the CDR3: TGCAGTGCCCATATGGTAGCGGGCGCCTACAATGAGCAGTTCTTC. It encodes CSAHMVAGAYNEQFF.

V and J are TRBV2 and TRBJ1-1, with a possible D match to TRBD1 (5 bases). CDR3 length equals 14 residues. Trimming removed 0 bases at V and 11 bases at J, with 16 bases between. Germline-derived CDR1 and CDR2 are SNHLY and FYNNEI. This chain's CDR3 is CASSEAPVSRVAFF. CDR3 bases: TGTGCCAGCAGTGAAGCGCCTGTTAGCAGGGTGGCTTTCTTT.

This clonotype came up many times. The V gene is TRBV5-6, the J gene TRBJ2-1, with TRBD1 identical over 12 bases. Germline CDR1 SGHDT, CDR2 YYEEEE. The CDR3 runs 15 residues. V lost 4 bases, J lost 7 bases, and 6 bases stayed unmatched. The CDR3 spells CASSQGQGARNEQFF. The DNA of the CDR3 is TGTGCCAGCAGCCAGGGACAGGGGGCTAGGAATGAGCAGTTCTTC.

The CDR3 DNA follows: TGTGCCACACGACAGGGATTGGGCAATCAGCCCCAGCATTTT. Amino acid sequence: CATRQGLGNQPQHF. The genes are TRBV6-2 or TRBV6-3 and TRBJ1-5, with TRBD1 matching over 7 bases. Germline V CDR1 and CDR2: MNHEY, SVGEGT. J was trimmed by 2 bases and V by 10 bases; bases with no gene match: 8. The CDR3 covers 14 residues.

About this clonotype itself: It is likely a read error, because the conserved phenylalanine at the end of the CDR3 is missing. The gene calls are TRBV20-1 and TRBJ1-4; D is uncertain. V was trimmed by 3 bases and J by 0 bases, leaving 11 bases between them. The CDR3 is 15 amino acids. Germline V gene data show CDR1 as DFQATT and CDR2 as SNEGSKA (reference sequence). The CDR3 nucleotides read TGCAGTGCTAGCGTCTTAGGATCAACTAATGAAAAACTGTTTCCT. This gives the protein CSASVLGSTNEKLFP.

Turning to this clonotype: Just one base apart from a much larger clone, this may be a read error. This chain links TRBV5-5 with TRBJ2-5; possibly TRBD1 or TRBD2 for D (5 bases each). Germline-derived CDR1 and CDR2 are SGHKS and YYEKEE (reference sequence). The germline V and J ends were trimmed by 0 bases and 7 bases, with 19 bases remaining between them. CDR3 size: 16 residues. In nucleotides, the CDR3 is TGTGCCAGCAGCTTGGATGCCGGGGCGGTTGGAGTGACCCAGTACTTC. As protein: CASSLDAGAVGVTQYF.

The gene calls are TRBV2 and TRBJ1-6, with D possibly matching TRBD1 (5 bases). V was shortened by 2 bases and J by 11 bases, with 16 bases between the two germline ends. Germline loops: CDR1 SNHLY, CDR2 FYNNEI. The CDR3 consists of 15 residues. This chain's CDR3 is CASSEWGGARAPLHF. CDR3 bases: TGTGCCAGCAGTGAATGGGGAGGGGCGCGAGCACCCCTCCACTTT.

This clonotype was picked up many times. The V gene is TRBV7-9, the J gene TRBJ1-6; 7 bases are shared with TRBD1. The CDR3 is made up of 15 amino acids. CDR1 is SEHNR and CDR2 is FQNEAQ in the germline V gene (reference sequence). V was pared by 4 bases and J by 7 bases, with 7 bases of the junction left unmatched. This chain's CDR3 is CASSSIGTANSPLHF. CDR3 DNA sequence: TGTGCCAGCAGCTCCATCGGGACAGCGAATTCACCCCTCCACTTT.

J is TRBJ2-2 and V is TRBV9; the D call may be TRBD1 or TRBD2 (5 bases each). CDR1 is SGDLS, CDR2 YYNGEE, per germline. The CDR3 runs to 16 residues. V lost 3 bases, J lost 1 base, and 13 bases lay in between. CDR3 residues: CASSEFRDVNTGELFF. CDR3 nucleotides: TGTGCCAGCAGCGAGTTTCGGGACGTGAACACCGGGGAGCTGTTTTTT.

In this sample, this clonotype turned up a few times. This sequence may be a read error, since a much larger clone differs from it by one base. This chain joins TRBV18 and TRBJ1-3, with a possible D match to TRBD1 (6 bases). CDR3 length: 15 residues. V lost 6 bases to trimming and J lost 0 bases, with 12 bases between them. Per germline, CDR1 KGHSH and CDR2 LQKENI. The CDR3 sequence is CASSEDSFSGNTIYF. The DNA of the CDR3 is TGTGCCAGCTCCGAGGACAGCTTCTCTGGAAACACCATATATTTT. Variable domain in full (rest from reference TRBV18 and TRBJ1-3): NAGVMQNPRHLVRRRGQEARLRCSPMKGHSHVYWYRQLPEEGLKFMVYLQKENIIDESGMPKERFSAEFPKEGPSILRIQQVVRGDSAAYFCASSEDSFSGNTIYFGEGSWLTVV.

This clonotype has just a few counts. A read error may be the cause here, since a much bigger clone is one base away. V is TRBV20-1 and J is TRBJ2-6; 8 bases align to TRBD1. Germline CDR1 reads DFQATT; CDR2 reads SNEGSKA (reference sequence). This CDR3 spans 16 amino acids. CDR3 sequence: CSARTGGSSAANVLTF. CDR3 in DNA: TGCAGTGCTAGAACAGGGGGAAGCTCTGCGGCCAACGTCCTGACTTTC.